This T cell receptor (beta chain) was found in a study of identical twins. TCRdb processed the 5' RACE reads anew with MiXCR; each CDR3 protein has one entry. The profile shows roughly 250,000 distinct CDR3 sequences, over 12% of them singletons. The V gene lost 4 bases and the J gene lost 5 bases, with 15 bases spanning the gap. This CDR3 is built from 15 residues. Germline-derived CDR1 and CDR2 are SGHTA and FQGNSA. The sequenced material came from memory (CD45RO+) T cells sorted from blood. The rearrangement joins TRBV7-2 to TRBJ2-1; perhaps TRBD2 as D (5 bases). This receptor was taken from a woman under 30 in good health. CDR3 loop: CASSYYGNRNNEQFF. The CDR3 nucleotides are TGTGCCAGCAGCTATTACGGGAACCGTAACAATGAGCAGTTCTTC.